This T cell receptor beta chain is drawn from a study of T cell clonality in common variable immunodeficiency. Notes on the study in general: Repertoire-complication correlations in CVID were limited by patient heterogeneity. Compared with healthy controls, CVID subjects showed increased TCRbeta clonality, mostly in about a third.

CDR1 SGDLS and CDR2 YYNGEE come from the germline V gene. The J segment lost 5 bases and the V segment lost 0 bases, leaving 6 bases of the junction unmatched. The CDR3 totals 15 residues. CVID and control samples used equivalent genomic DNA input. TCRdb's copy holds only in-frame clones and misses some; the assay was immunoSEQ multiplex PCR. The sample shows approximately 64,000 clones, none of them appearing just once. This clone appeared many times. Its target is unknown. Read sequence stops 3 residues before the CDR3 end, and the germline J gene provides the missing end. The sample comprised peripheral blood mononuclear cells. The TCR comes from a person aged 18 to 75 in good health. This chain joins TRBV9 and TRBJ1-2, with 8 bases matching TRBD1. This CDR3 is CASSVGQGAGYGYTF. The sequenced part of the CDR3 DNA is TGTGCCAGCAGCGTAGGCCAGGGGGCGGGATATGGC.